This entry features one TCR beta chain sequence. Its antigen is undetermined. This record belongs to a study of T cell responses to AZD1222 COVID-19 vaccine. Study-level points and caveats: Elevations in Spike-specific TCR breadth and depth followed administration of two AZD1222 doses.

The method was immunoSEQ multiplex PCR; TCRdb's version includes in-frame clones alone and lacks a portion of them. Counted here are about 190,000 clones, around 92% occurring once; the ten biggest clones make up approximately 1.5%. This CDR3 has 14 residues. V lost 6 bases to trimming and J lost 3 bases; unmatched junction nucleotides: 7. Germline V gene data show CDR1 as LNHDA and CDR2 as SQIVND (reference sequence). The rearrangement uses TRBV19 and TRBJ1-1; 7 nucleotides line up with TRBD1. This clonotype originated in an adult in good health. This material consisted of peripheral blood, taken on day 0 of AZD1222 vaccination. The CDR3 is CASRTTGRHTEAFF. Here the CDR3 DNA reads TGTGCCAGTAGAACGACAGGGCGGCACACTGAAGCTTTCTTT.